This paragraph covers one T cell receptor (beta chain) sequence. Its antigen remains unknown. These data originate in a study of shared clonotypes between healthy human individuals. The V gene lost 1 base and the J gene lost 3 bases, with 7 bases spanning the gap. Per the germline V gene, CDR1 is SGHKS and CDR2 is YYEKEE (reference sequence). The CDR3 has 13 residues. Overall study results and limits: Naive subsets generally had larger estimated richness than memory subsets. Relative to their counterparts shared across all four donors, non-shared clonotypes exhibited diminished generation probabilities. The authors expected sequencing depth to affect clonotype sharing among donors.

The study ran the assay at deep level. The repertoire was sequenced with immunoSEQ multiplex PCR; TCRdb's copy has only in-frame clones and lacks some. The sample comprises roughly 2 million clones, less than 95% of which are singletons, and roughly 1% rests with the top ten. Naive CD8 cells lacked CD45RO, underwent positive selection for CCR7 and left out terminally differentiated effector memory CD45RA+ cells. What was sequenced was naive CD8+ T cells sorted from blood. The chain couples TRBV5-5 to TRBJ1-2; perhaps TRBD1 as D (5 bases). This receptor was taken from a man aged 18 to 35 in good health. The CDR3 DNA follows: TGTGCCAGCAGCTTGTTAGGGGACTATGGCTACACCTTC. Translated: CASSLLGDYGYTF. Full variable domain (rest looked up from reference TRBV5-5 and TRBJ1-2): DAGVTQSPTHLIKTRGQQVTLRCSPISGHKSVSWYQQVLGQGPQFIFQYYEKEERGRGNFPDRFSARQFPNYSSELNVNALLLGDSALYLCASSLLGDYGYTFGSGTRLTVV.